One and the same sample provided the 27 T cell receptor beta chains below, sequenced in a study of T cell responses to AZD1222 COVID-19 vaccine. The method was immunoSEQ multiplex PCR; TCRdb's version includes in-frame clones alone and lacks a portion of them. Among 75,000 to 90,000 clones listed, around 86% were seen once. Source: peripheral blood, taken on day 0 of AZD1222 vaccination. The receptors derive from an adult in good health.

The chain employs TRBV5-1 and TRBJ2-7; 8 nucleotides agree with TRBD1. Per germline, CDR1 SGHRS and CDR2 YFSETQ. The CDR3 loop spans 15 amino acids. V dropped 0 bases and J dropped 3; count of bases not matched to a gene: 5. The CDR3 spells CASSLGTGIIYEQYF. Written as DNA, the CDR3 is TGCGCCAGCAGCTTGGGGACAGGGATTATCTACGAGCAGTACTTC. Looking up the rest from reference TRBV5-1 and TRBJ2-7 gives the full variable domain: KAGVTQTPRYLIKTRGQQVTLSCSPISGHRSVSWYQQTPGQGLQFLFEYFSETQRNKGNFPGRFSGRQFSNSRSEMNVSTLELGDSALYLCASSLGTGIIYEQYFGPGTRLTVT.

The V and J genes are TRBV5-6 and TRBJ2-5, with D tentatively TRBD1 (6 bases). The V gene lost 2 bases and the J gene lost 5 bases, with 16 bases spanning the gap. The CDR3 runs to 15 residues. In germline, CDR1 is SGHDT, CDR2 YYEEEE. CDR3 loop: CASSLFLGAGETQYF. CDR3 sequence (DNA): TGTGCCAGCAGCTTATTTTTGGGGGCTGGGGAGACCCAGTACTTC.

The V call is TRBV13, the J call TRBJ1-1, with a weak D call TRBD1 (6 bases). The CDR3 runs 14 residues. Germline V gene data show CDR1 as PRHDT and CDR2 as FYEKMQ (reference sequence). V lost 5 bases to trimming and J lost 3 bases, with 13 bases between them. The CDR3 protein is CASSNTGMDTEAFF. Written as DNA, the CDR3 is TGTGCCAGCAGCAATACAGGGATGGACACTGAAGCTTTCTTT.

The V call is TRBV7-2, the J call TRBJ2-7, with D unclear. Trimming removed 5 bases from V and 0 bases from J, with 11 bases in between. Germline V gene data show CDR1 as SGHTA and CDR2 as FQGNSA. The CDR3 has 14 residues. DNA for the CDR3: TGTGCCAGCAGCGCCTACTCAAGCTCCTACGAGCAGTACTTC. It translates to CASSAYSSSYEQYF.

The genes are TRBV2 and TRBJ2-5; D perhaps matches TRBD2 (5 bases). In germline, CDR1 is SNHLY, CDR2 FYNNEI. V was cut by 3 bases and J by 5 bases, with 19 bases left in between. The CDR3 has 16 residues. The CDR3 here is CASSESPPLARETQYF. In nucleotides, the CDR3 is TGTGCCAGCAGTGAGTCTCCTCCTCTAGCACGGGAGACCCAGTACTTC.

The chain is built from TRBV6-5 and TRBJ2-5; D is unclear. Trimming took off 3 bases at V and 1 base at J, with 15 bases between the two ends. Germline V CDR1 and CDR2: MNHEY, SVGAGI. The CDR3 runs to 16 residues. DNA for the CDR3: TGTGCCAGCAGTTATTTTTCGGACCACCGCCAAGAGACCCAGTACTTC. This translates into CASSYFSDHRQETQYF.

The J gene is TRBJ2-1, the V gene TRBV5-1, with 10 positions matching TRBD2. This CDR3 contains 15 residues. From germline, CDR1 is SGHRS and CDR2 YFSETQ. Trimming at V came to 2 bases and at J to 8 bases, leaving 7 bases not matched to a gene. CDR3 coding DNA: TGCGCCAGCAGCTTCGTCCCTAGCGGGGGAGATGAGCAGTTCTTC. Translated, it gives CASSFVPSGGDEQFF. Together with reference TRBV5-1 and TRBJ2-1, the CDR3 gives the full variable domain: KAGVTQTPRYLIKTRGQQVTLSCSPISGHRSVSWYQQTPGQGLQFLFEYFSETQRNKGNFPGRFSGRQFSNSRSEMNVSTLELGDSALYLCASSFVPSGGDEQFFGPGTRLTVL.

This chain links TRBV5-6 with TRBJ2-7, with 7 positions matching TRBD2. Trimming cost V 4 bases and J 0 bases; bases outside gene matches: 7. The germline V gene has CDR1 SGHDT and CDR2 YYEEEE. The CDR3 totals 15 residues. The CDR3 region has the DNA TGTGCCAGCAGCCGGAGGTGGGGGGGCTCCTACGAGCAGTACTTC. Its protein product is CASSRRWGGSYEQYF.

V usage is TRBV12-3 or TRBV12-4 and J usage is TRBJ2-1; D is uncertain. Trimming took 7 bases from V and 4 from J, leaving 8 bases between them. The CDR3 is made up of 12 amino acids. Here the CDR3 DNA reads TGTGCCAGCAACCCTGGGTACAATGAGCAGTTCTTC. It is translated as CASNPGYNEQFF.

This clone has only a few counts. At one end the junction does not follow the germline gene, possibly because of a read error. The chain employs TRBV7-3 and TRBJ2-1; TRBD2 matches 7 bases. The CDR3 has 12 amino acids. CDR1 and CDR2 (germline): SGHTA, FQGTGA. CDR3 DNA sequence: TGTGCCAGCAGCAATCTGACTAGCAGTCCTGTCTTC. Translation gives CASSNLTSSPVF.

The chain carries TRBV19 and TRBJ2-2; D is uncertain. Looked up from germline, CDR1 is LNHDA and CDR2 is SQIVND (reference sequence). The CDR3 is 15 amino acids. V was trimmed by 3 bases and J by 0 bases, leaving 8 bases between them. The CDR3 loop is CASSMVRSNTGELFF. The CDR3 bases are TGTGCCAGTAGTATGGTCAGGTCGAACACCGGGGAGCTGTTTTTT.

This clone was counted once. The CDR3, as DNA: TGTGCCAGCAGAGGTACGGGGGGGACTGAAGCTTTCTTT. It codes for CASRGTGGTEAFF. This chain joins TRBV5-6 and TRBJ1-1, with D perhaps TRBD1 (5 bases). This CDR3 has 13 amino acids. Looked up from germline, CDR1 is SGHDT and CDR2 is YYEEEE. V was cut by 5 bases and J by 5 bases, with 13 bases left in between.

This clone was found once. This rearrangement joins TRBV10-2 to TRBJ2-3; 11 nucleotides align to TRBD2. Per the germline V gene, CDR1 is WSHSY and CDR2 is SAAADI. V trimming: 1 base; J trimming: 5 bases; junction bases outside the gene matches: 5. The CDR3 runs 16 residues. This CDR3 reads CASSELIAGGGDTQYF. For the CDR3, the DNA is TGCGCCAGCAGTGAGTTGATAGCGGGAGGGGGAGATACGCAGTATTTT.

The genes are TRBV6-5 and TRBJ1-1, with D perhaps TRBD1 (6 bases). This CDR3 spans 15 amino acids. Germline CDR1 MNHEY, CDR2 SVGAGI. V lost 0 bases and J lost 5, with 13 bases in between. The CDR3 loop reads CASSYSLVGGTEAFF. CDR3 DNA sequence: TGTGCCAGCAGTTACTCACTAGTAGGGGGGACTGAAGCTTTCTTT.

V usage is TRBV29-1 and J usage is TRBJ2-3; unclear D gene. CDR3 length: 12 residues. The V and J ends lost 4 bases and 6 bases respectively, with 11 bases between them. Germline CDR1 SQVTM, CDR2 ANQGSEA. The CDR3 coding sequence is TGCAGCGTTGTTCCCCCCGGGGATACGCAGTATTTT. Residues: CSVVPPGDTQYF.

V usage is TRBV30 and J usage is TRBJ1-4; TRBD1 matches 7 bases. The CDR3 consists of 13 residues. In germline, CDR1 is GTSNPN, CDR2 SVGIG (reference sequence). V shed 4 bases, J shed 4 bases, and the junction held 3 bases outside the gene matches. The chain's CDR3 is CAWKGDSNEKLFF. In DNA form, the CDR3 reads TGTGCCTGGAAGGGGGACAGTAATGAAAAACTGTTTTTT.

CDR3 DNA: TGCGCCAGCAGCCCGGGACCTCCAGACACTGAAGCTTTCTTT. It specifies CASSPGPPDTEAFF. The chain is built from TRBV5-1 and TRBJ1-1; possible D gene TRBD1, 5 bases. Trimming took off 4 bases at V and 3 bases at J, with 13 bases between the two ends. Germline V lookup: CDR1 SGHRS, CDR2 YFSETQ. The length of the CDR3 is 14 residues.

V and J are TRBV7-8 and TRBJ1-3; D unclear. Germline CDR1 reads SGHVS; CDR2 reads FQNEAQ. The CDR3 loop spans 17 amino acids. Trimming removed 1 base from V and 1 base from J, with 14 bases in between. CDR3 amino acids: CASSLVLTWTSGNTIYF. CDR3 coding DNA: TGTGCCAGCAGCTTAGTTCTTACCTGGACGTCTGGAAACACCATATATTTT.

The chain links TRBV29-1 to TRBJ2-6, with D possibly called TRBD1 or TRBD2 (5 bases each). The germline CDR1 and CDR2 sequences are SQVTM and ANQGSEA. V was clipped by 4 bases and J by 2 bases, with 12 bases between them. This CDR3 is built from 15 residues. As DNA, the CDR3 is TGCAGCGTTGTCTCAGGGAGTGCTGGGGCCAACGTCCTGACTTTC. Its translation is CSVVSGSAGANVLTF. Full variable domain (missing parts from reference TRBV29-1 and TRBJ2-6): SAVISQKPSRDICQRGTSLTIQCQVDSQVTMMFWYRQQPGQSLTLIATANQGSEATYESGFVIDKFPISRPNLTFSTLTVSNMSPEDSSIYLCSVVSGSAGANVLTFGAGSRLTVL.

The genes are TRBV30 and TRBJ1-3; D unclear. Germline V gene data show CDR1 as GTSNPN and CDR2 as SVGIG (reference sequence). Trimming took 3 bases from V and 0 from J, leaving 6 bases between them. The CDR3 contains 13 residues. The CDR3 spells CAWSRNSGNTIYF. The CDR3 DNA sequence: TGTGCCTGGAGCAGAAACTCTGGAAACACCATATATTTT.

This chain connects TRBV11-2 to TRBJ2-7; a weak D match, TRBD1 (6 bases). Trimming removed 5 bases from V and 6 bases from J, with 17 bases in between. Germline V gene lookup returns CDR1 SGHAT and CDR2 FQNNGV. CDR3 length equals 14 residues. The CDR3 region is CASSTIRGRGEQYF. The CDR3, as DNA: TGTGCCAGCAGCACTATTAGGGGGAGAGGCGAGCAGTACTTC.

J is TRBJ2-5 and V is TRBV6-6; TRBD1 matches at 8 bases. V shed 5 bases and J 4 bases; nucleotides not matched to a gene: 15. CDR1 is MNHNY and CDR2 is SVGAGI in the germline V gene (reference sequence). The CDR3 sequence is 17 residues long. The CDR3 sequence: CASSHIAETGARETQYF. CDR3 nucleotides: TGTGCCAGCAGTCACATCGCCGAGACAGGGGCGAGAGAGACCCAGTACTTC.

The genes are TRBV27 and TRBJ1-1; TRBD1 agrees at 8 bases. J gave up 1 base and V 4 bases, and 8 bases lay outside the gene matches. Germline V CDR1 and CDR2: MNHEY, SMNVEV (reference sequence). The CDR3 spans 16 residues. DNA for the CDR3: TGTGCCAGCAGTTCCAAACACAGGGGGGCGAACACTGAAGCTTTCTTT. It specifies CASSSKHRGANTEAFF.

This chain connects TRBV9 to TRBJ1-5; D call uncertain. V was pared by 3 bases and J by 6 bases, with 10 bases between. The germline V gene has CDR1 SGDLS and CDR2 YYNGEE. The CDR3 is made up of 13 amino acids. In DNA, the CDR3 is TGTGCCAGCAGCGCTGGGTTTAGTCAGCCCCAGCATTTT. It codes for CASSAGFSQPQHF.

The J gene is TRBJ2-5, the V gene TRBV7-9; 10 positions agree with TRBD2. The CDR3 covers 15 residues. The V and J ends lost 3 bases and 4 bases, in that order; junction bases with no gene match: 5. Germline V gene data show CDR1 as SEHNR and CDR2 as FQNEAQ (reference sequence). The CDR3 DNA is TGTGCCAGCAGCTTGGCTAGCGGGAGTAGAGAGACCCAGTACTTC. Translating gives CASSLASGSRETQYF.

This chain connects TRBV4-2 to TRBJ2-1, with TRBD2 matching 9 bases. CDR1 and CDR2 (germline): LGHNA, YNFKEQ. The V gene end was trimmed by 3 bases and the J gene end by 5 bases; junction bases not matched to a gene: 5. The length of the CDR3 is 15 residues. Written as DNA, the CDR3 is TGTGCCAGCAGCCATAGCGGGAGAGTCAACAATGAGCAGTTCTTC. Translated, it gives CASSHSGRVNNEQFF.

The gene calls are TRBV4-3 and TRBJ1-4, with D unresolved. CDR3 length: 15 amino acids. Deletions cut 1 base from V and 7 bases from J, with 13 bases between. The V gene's germline CDR1 is LGHNA and CDR2 YSLEER. CDR3: CASSQAGSKFEKLFF. The CDR3 region has the DNA TGCGCCAGCAGCCAAGCGGGCTCTAAGTTTGAAAAACTGTTTTTT.